One TCR beta chain is described in this entry. What antigen it recognizes has not been identified. No base quality information exists; no much larger clone differs at one position. The germline V gene (reference sequence) yields SEHNR for CDR1 and FQNEAQ for CDR2. The CDR3 starts with the cysteine, ends with the phenylalanine, and has 15 residues. Left in the record is the CDR3 DNA by itself, 45 bases read in frame from the first base. Trimming takes 3 bases off V and 7 bases off J; junction bases not matched to a gene: 11. The data were obtained in a study of response to subunit inactivated influenza vaccine (dated by TCRdb to the late 2010s). Study-wide context: Deep quantitative profiling of the T cell receptor repertoire was used in the study to follow responses to a trivalent subunit inactivated influenza vaccine.

Library preparation employed RT-PCR. Sequencing relied on an Illumina HiSeq 2500. TCRdb passed the public sequencing reads through fastp at Q25 and MiXCR, retaining productive beta sequences. Each record represents a unique CDR3 protein, reported with the most common genes and DNA among its rows. The sample yields 490,000 or so distinct CDR3 sequences; around 8% were counted once. Of the sample, 10% to 15% falls within the top ten clones. General study outcomes and caveats: The authors proposed that each seasonal influenza vaccination may bring in only a limited number of new T cells.

The sequence links TRBV7-9 to TRBJ2-5, with 7 bases in between that match TRBD1. Sequencing was performed on PBMCs from blood, taken around 2 years after vaccination. The receptor was isolated from a man between 50 and 75 years old who received an inactivated influenza vaccine. Donor details come from another sample of the same person, matched by shared clones. CDR3 protein: CASSLGRQGVVTQYF. The DNA sequence is TGTGCCAGCAGCTTGGGGAGACAGGGCGTAGTGACCCAGTACTTC.